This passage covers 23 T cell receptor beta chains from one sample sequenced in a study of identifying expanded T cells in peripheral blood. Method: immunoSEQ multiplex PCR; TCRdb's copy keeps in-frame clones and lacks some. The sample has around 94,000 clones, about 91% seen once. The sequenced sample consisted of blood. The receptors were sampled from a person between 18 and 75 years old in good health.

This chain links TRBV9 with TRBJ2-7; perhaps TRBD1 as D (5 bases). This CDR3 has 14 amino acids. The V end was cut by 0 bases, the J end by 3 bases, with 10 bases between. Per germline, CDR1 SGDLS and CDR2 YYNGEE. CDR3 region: CASSVAAGFYEQYF. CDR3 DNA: TGTGCCAGCAGCGTAGCGGCAGGGTTCTACGAGCAGTACTTC.

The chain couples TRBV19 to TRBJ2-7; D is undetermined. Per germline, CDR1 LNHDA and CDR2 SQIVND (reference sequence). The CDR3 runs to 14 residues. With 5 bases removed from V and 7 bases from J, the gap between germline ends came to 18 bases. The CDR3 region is CASSRTDSYGEQYF. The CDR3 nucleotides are TGTGCCAGTAGTCGGACGGATAGCTACGGGGAGCAGTACTTC.

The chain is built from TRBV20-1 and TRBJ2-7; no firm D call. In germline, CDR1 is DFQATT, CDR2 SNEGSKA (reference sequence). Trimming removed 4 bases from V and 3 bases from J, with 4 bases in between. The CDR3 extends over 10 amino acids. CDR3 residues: CSAKNYEQYF. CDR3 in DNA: TGCAGTGCTAAAAACTACGAGCAGTACTTC.

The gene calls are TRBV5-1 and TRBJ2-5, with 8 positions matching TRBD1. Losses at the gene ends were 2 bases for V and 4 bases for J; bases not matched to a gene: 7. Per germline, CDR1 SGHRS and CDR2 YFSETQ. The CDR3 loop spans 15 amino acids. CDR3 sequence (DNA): TGCGCCAGCAGCTTAGCAGGGGGCGCGGGAGAGACCCAGTACTTC. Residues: CASSLAGGAGETQYF.

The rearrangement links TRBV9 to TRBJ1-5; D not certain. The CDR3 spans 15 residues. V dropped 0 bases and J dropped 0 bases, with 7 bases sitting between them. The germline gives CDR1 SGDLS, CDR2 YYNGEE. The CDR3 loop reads CASSVVPHSNQPQHF. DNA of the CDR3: TGTGCCAGCAGCGTAGTTCCCCATAGCAATCAGCCCCAGCATTTT.

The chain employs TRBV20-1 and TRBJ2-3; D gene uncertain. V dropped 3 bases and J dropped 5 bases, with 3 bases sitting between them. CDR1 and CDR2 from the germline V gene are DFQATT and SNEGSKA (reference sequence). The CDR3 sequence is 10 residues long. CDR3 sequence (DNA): TGCAGTGCTAGTTTAGATACGCAGTATTTT. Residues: CSASLDTQYF.

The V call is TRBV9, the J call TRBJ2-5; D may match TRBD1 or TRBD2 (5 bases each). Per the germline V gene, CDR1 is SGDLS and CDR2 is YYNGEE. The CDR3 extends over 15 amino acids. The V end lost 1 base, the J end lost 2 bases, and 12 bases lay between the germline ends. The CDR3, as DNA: TGTGCCAGCAGCGTATCCTGGGGGATACAAGAGACCCAGTACTTC. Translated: CASSVSWGIQETQYF.

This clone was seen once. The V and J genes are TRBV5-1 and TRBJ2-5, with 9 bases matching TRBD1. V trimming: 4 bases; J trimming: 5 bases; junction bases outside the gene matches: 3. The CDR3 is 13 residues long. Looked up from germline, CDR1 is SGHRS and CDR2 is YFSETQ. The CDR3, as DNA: TGCGCCAGCAGCGGGACAGGGAGGGAGACCCAGTACTTC. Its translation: CASSGTGRETQYF.

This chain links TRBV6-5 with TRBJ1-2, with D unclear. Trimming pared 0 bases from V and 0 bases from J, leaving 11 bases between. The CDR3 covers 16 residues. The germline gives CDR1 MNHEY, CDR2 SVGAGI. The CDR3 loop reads CASSYSIAIPNYGYTF. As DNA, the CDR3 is TGTGCCAGCAGTTACTCCATCGCCATTCCTAACTATGGCTACACCTTC.

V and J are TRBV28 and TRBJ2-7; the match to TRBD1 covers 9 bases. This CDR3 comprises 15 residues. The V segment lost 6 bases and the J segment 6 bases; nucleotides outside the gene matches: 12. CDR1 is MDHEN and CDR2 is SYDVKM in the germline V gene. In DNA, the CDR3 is TGTGCCAGCAGGGGGACCGGGACAGGGCGACTCGAGCAGTACTTC. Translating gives CASRGTGTGRLEQYF.

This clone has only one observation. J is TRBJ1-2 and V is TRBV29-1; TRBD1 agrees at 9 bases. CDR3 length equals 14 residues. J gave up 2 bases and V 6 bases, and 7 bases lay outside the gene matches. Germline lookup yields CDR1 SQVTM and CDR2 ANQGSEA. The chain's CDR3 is CSVALDRGNYGYTF. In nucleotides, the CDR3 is TGCAGCGTCGCCTTGGACAGGGGAAACTATGGCTACACCTTC.

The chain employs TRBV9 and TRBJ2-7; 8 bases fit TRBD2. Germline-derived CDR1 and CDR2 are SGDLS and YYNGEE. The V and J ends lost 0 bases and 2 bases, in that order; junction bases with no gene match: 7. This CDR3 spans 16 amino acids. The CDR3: CASSVGSTSETYEQYF. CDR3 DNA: TGTGCCAGCAGCGTAGGATCGACTAGCGAGACCTACGAGCAGTACTTC.

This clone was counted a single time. The CDR3 DNA sequence: TGTGCCAGCAGCTCAACAGGGAGAAACACTGAAGCTTTCTTT. Its translation is CASSSTGRNTEAFF. The rearrangement joins TRBV7-8 to TRBJ1-1; a possible D gene is TRBD1 (6 bases). This CDR3 is built from 14 residues. Germline-derived CDR1 and CDR2 are SGHVS and FQNEAQ. Trimming took off 4 bases at V and 2 bases at J, with 11 bases between the two ends. Variable domain in full (rest from reference TRBV7-8 and TRBJ1-1): GAGVSQSPRYKVAKRGQDVALRCDPISGHVSLFWYQQALGQGPEFLTYFQNEAQLDKSGLPSDRFFAERPEGSVSTLKIQRTQQEDSAVYLCASSSTGRNTEAFFGQGTRLTVV.

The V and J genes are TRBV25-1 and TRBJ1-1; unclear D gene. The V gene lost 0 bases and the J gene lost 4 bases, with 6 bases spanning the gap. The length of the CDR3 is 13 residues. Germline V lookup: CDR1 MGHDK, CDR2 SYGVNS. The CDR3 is CASSEYGPTEAFF. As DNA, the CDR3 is TGTGCCAGCAGTGAATACGGCCCCACTGAAGCTTTCTTT.

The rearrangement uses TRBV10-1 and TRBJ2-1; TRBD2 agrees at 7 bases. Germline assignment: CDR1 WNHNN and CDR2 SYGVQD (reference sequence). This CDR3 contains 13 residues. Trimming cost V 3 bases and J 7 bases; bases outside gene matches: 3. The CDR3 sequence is CASSERTSNEQFF. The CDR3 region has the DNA TGCGCCAGCAGTGAAAGGACTAGTAATGAGCAGTTCTTC.

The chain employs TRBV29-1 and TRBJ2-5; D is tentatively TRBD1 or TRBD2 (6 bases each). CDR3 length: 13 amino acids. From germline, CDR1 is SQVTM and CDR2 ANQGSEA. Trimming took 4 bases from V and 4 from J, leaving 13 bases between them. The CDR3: CSVVGGPGETQYF. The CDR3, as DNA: TGCAGCGTTGTTGGGGGGCCTGGAGAGACCCAGTACTTC.

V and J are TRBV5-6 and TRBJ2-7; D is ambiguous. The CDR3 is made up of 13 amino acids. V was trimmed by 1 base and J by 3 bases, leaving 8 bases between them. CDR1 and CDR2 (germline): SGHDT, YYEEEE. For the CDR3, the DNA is TGTGCCAGCAGCTTGTCCACGATCTACGAGCAGTACTTC. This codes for CASSLSTIYEQYF. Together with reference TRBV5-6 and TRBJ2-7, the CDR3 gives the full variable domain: DAGVTQSPTHLIKTRGQQVTLRCSPKSGHDTVSWYQQALGQGPQFIFQYYEEEERQRGNFPDRFSGHQFPNYSSELNVNALLLGDSALYLCASSLSTIYEQYFGPGTRLTVT.

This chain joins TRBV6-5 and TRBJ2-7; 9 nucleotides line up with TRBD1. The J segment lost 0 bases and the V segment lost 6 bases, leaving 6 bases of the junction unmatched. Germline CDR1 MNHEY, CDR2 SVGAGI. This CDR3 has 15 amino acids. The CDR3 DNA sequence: TGTGCCAGCAGATCCACGGGACAGGGCTCCTACGAGCAGTACTTC. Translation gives CASRSTGQGSYEQYF.

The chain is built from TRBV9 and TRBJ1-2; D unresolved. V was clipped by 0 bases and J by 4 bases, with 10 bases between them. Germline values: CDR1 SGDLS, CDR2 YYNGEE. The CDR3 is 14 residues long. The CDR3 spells CASSVVGQSYGYTF. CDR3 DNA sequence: TGTGCCAGCAGCGTAGTAGGGCAGTCCTATGGCTACACCTTC.

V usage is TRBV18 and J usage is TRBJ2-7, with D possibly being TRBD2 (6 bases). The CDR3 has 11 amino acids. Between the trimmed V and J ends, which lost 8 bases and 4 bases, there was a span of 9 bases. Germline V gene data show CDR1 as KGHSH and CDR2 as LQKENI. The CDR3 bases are TGTGCCAGCGCCCGGGGGTACGAGCAGTACTTC. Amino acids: CASARGYEQYF.

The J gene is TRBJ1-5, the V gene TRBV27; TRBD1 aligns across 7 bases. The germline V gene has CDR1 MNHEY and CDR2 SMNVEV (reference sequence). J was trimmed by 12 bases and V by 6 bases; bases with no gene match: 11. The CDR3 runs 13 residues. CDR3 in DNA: TGTGCCAGCAGACCCCACGGGACAGCGAACCAGCATTTT. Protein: CASRPHGTANQHF.

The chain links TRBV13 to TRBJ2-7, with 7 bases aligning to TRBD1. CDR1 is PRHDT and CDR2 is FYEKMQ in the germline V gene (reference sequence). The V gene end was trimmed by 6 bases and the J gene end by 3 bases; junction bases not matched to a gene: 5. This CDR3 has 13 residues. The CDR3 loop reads CASRKTGDYEQYF. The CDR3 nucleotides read TGTGCCAGCAGGAAAACAGGGGACTACGAGCAGTACTTC.

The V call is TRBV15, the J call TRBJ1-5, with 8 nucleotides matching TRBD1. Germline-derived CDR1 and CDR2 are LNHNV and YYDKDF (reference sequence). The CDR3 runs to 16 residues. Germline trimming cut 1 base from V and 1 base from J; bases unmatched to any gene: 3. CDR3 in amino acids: CATSRARDRSNQPQHF. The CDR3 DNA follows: TGTGCCACCAGCAGAGCCCGGGACAGGAGCAATCAGCCCCAGCATTTT.